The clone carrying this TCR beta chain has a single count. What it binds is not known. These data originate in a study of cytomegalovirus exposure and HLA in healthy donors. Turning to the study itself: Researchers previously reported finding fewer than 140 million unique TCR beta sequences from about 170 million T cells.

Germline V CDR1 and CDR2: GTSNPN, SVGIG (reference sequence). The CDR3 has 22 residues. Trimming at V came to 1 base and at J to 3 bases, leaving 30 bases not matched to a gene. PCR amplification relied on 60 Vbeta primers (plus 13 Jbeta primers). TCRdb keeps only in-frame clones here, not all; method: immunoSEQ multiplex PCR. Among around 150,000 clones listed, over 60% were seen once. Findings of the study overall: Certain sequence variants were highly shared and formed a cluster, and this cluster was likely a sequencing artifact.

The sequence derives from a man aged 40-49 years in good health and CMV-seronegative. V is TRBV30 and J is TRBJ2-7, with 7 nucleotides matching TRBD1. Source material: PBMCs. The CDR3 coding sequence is TGTGCCTGGAGTGCCTTAACAACCGGGACAGTGGTTGATACCTTAACCCGCTACGAGCAGTACTTC. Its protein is CAWSALTTGTVVDTLTRYEQYF.